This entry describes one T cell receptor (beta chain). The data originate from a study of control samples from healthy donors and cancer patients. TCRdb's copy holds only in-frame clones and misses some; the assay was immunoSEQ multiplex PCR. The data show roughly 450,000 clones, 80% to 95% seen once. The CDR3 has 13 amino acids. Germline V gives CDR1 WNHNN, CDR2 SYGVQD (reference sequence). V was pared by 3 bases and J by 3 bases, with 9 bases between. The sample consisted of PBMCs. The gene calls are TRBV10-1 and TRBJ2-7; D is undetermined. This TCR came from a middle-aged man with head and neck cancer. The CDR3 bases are TGCGCCAGCAGTGACGATCCCGACTACGAGCAGTACTTC. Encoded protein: CASSDDPDYEQYF.